This is a list of T cell receptor beta chains from one sample in a study of T cell repertoires in ileal Crohn's disease. Here immunoSEQ multiplex PCR was the method, and the copy in TCRdb shows in-frame clones only, minus some. The data contain about 16,000 clones, more than 65% of them singletons. Sequenced material: ileal tissue. These receptors all come from an adult with Crohn's disease. The CDR3 runs from the conserved cysteine through the conserved F or W. Each record gives: clone size, V gene, D gene, CDR3 length, J gene, CDR3 protein, CDR3 DNA. D genes are given only for firm matches. A clone size is listed for some rows: how often the clone was seen (once, few, many), or a class if it is expanded.

clone_size: .; v_call: TRBV11-3; d_call: .; cdr3_length: 13; j_call: TRBJ2-3; cdr3_aa: CASSFTQADTQYF; cdr3_nt: TGTGCCAGCAGCTTTACGCAGGCGGATACGCAGTATTTT
clone_size: few; v_call: TRBV4-2; d_call: TRBD2; cdr3_length: 16; j_call: TRBJ2-3; cdr3_aa: CASSQASSGFTDTQYF; cdr3_nt: TGTGCCAGCAGCCAAGCCTCTAGCGGGTTCACAGATACGCAGTATTTT
clone_size: .; v_call: TRBV6-5; d_call: TRBD1; cdr3_length: 13; j_call: TRBJ2-5; cdr3_aa: CASSPRDRGTQYF; cdr3_nt: TGTGCCAGCAGCCCCAGGGACAGGGGGACCCAGTACTTC
clone_size: .; v_call: TRBV7-7; d_call: .; cdr3_length: 13; j_call: TRBJ1-1; cdr3_aa: CASSLVQGSVAFF; cdr3_nt: TGTGCTAGCAGCTTAGTTCAGGGTTCAGTGGCTTTCTTT
clone_size: .; v_call: TRBV9; d_call: TRBD1; cdr3_length: 15; j_call: TRBJ1-2; cdr3_aa: CASSVGSRTGGGYTF; cdr3_nt: TGTGCCAGCAGCGTAGGGTCTCGGACAGGGGGTGGCTACACCTTC
clone_size: .; v_call: TRBV4-1; d_call: .; cdr3_length: 13; j_call: TRBJ1-6; cdr3_aa: CASSQVENSPLHF; cdr3_nt: TGCGCCAGCAGCCAAGTCGAGAATTCACCCCTCCACTTT
clone_size: once; v_call: TRBV30; d_call: TRBD2; cdr3_length: 12; j_call: TRBJ2-5; cdr3_aa: CAWSYLAGVQYF; cdr3_nt: TGTGCCTGGAGTTACTTAGCGGGAGTGCAGTACTTC
clone_size: .; v_call: TRBV29-1; d_call: TRBD1; cdr3_length: 13; j_call: TRBJ1-2; cdr3_aa: CSVDGQGGYGYTF; cdr3_nt: TGCAGCGTGGACGGACAGGGAGGCTATGGCTACACCTTC
clone_size: .; v_call: TRBV5-4; d_call: TRBD2; cdr3_length: 19; j_call: TRBJ2-2; cdr3_aa: CASSWGLAGLETNTGELFF; cdr3_nt: TGTGCCAGCAGCTGGGGACTAGCGGGGTTGGAAACGAACACCGGGGAGCTGTTTTTT
clone_size: .; v_call: TRBV23-1; d_call: TRBD2; cdr3_length: 16; j_call: TRBJ2-7; cdr3_aa: CASSRVAGTSGYEQYF; cdr3_nt: TGCGCCAGCAGTCGAGTTGCCGGGACTAGCGGCTACGAGCAGTACTTC
clone_size: few; v_call: TRBV11-2; d_call: TRBD2; cdr3_length: 16; j_call: TRBJ2-1; cdr3_aa: CASSLWRGSGYNEQFF; cdr3_nt: TGTGCCAGCAGCTTATGGCGCGGGAGTGGTTACAATGAGCAGTTCTTC
clone_size: .; v_call: TRBV2; d_call: TRBD1; cdr3_length: 16; j_call: TRBJ2-2; cdr3_aa: CASSNYRGVRTGELFF; cdr3_nt: TGTGCCAGCAGTAACTACAGGGGAGTCCGCACCGGGGAGCTGTTTTTT
clone_size: .; v_call: TRBV9; d_call: TRBD1; cdr3_length: 15; j_call: TRBJ1-2; cdr3_aa: CASSAQGASNYGYTF; cdr3_nt: TGTGCCAGCAGCGCTCAGGGGGCTTCTAACTATGGCTACACCTTC